This TCR beta chain was found in a study of blood T cell repertoires in COVID-19. Study in general: Specimens from acute and convalescent COVID-19 originated in the United States, Italy and Spain. T cells, B-cell-depleted T cells, or PBMCs provided the cDNA or gDNA that served as material.

Sequencing used immunoSEQ multiplex PCR; TCRdb keeps in-frame clones, though not all of them. The sample consists of fewer than 200,000 clones, approximately 85% of them appearing once. This TCR came from a man aged 60 to 69 who had recovered from COVID-19. The specimen was peripheral blood.

CDR3 DNA sequence: TGTGCCAGTAGTATGCCCCTCCGAGGGGGCAACTATGGCTACACCTTC. Amino acid sequence: CASSMPLRGGNYGYTF. The chain uses TRBV19 and TRBJ1-2; 7 bases agree with TRBD1. V was clipped by 3 bases and J by 2 bases; unmatched bases: 9. CDR1 LNHDA and CDR2 SQIVND come from the germline V gene (reference sequence). This CDR3 region has 16 residues.